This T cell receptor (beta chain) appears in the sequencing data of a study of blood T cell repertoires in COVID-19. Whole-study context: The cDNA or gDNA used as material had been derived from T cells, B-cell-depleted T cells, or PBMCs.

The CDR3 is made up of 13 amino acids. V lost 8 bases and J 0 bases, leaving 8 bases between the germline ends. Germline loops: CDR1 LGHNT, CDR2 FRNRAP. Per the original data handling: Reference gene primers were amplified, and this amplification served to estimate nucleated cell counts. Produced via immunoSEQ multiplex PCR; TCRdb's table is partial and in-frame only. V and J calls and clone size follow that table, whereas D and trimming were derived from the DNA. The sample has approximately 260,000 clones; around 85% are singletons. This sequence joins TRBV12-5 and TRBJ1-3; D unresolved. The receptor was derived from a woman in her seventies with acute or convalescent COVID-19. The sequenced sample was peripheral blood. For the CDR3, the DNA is TGTGCTAGTTTGAGAGACTCTGGAAACACCATATATTTT. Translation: CASLRDSGNTIYF.